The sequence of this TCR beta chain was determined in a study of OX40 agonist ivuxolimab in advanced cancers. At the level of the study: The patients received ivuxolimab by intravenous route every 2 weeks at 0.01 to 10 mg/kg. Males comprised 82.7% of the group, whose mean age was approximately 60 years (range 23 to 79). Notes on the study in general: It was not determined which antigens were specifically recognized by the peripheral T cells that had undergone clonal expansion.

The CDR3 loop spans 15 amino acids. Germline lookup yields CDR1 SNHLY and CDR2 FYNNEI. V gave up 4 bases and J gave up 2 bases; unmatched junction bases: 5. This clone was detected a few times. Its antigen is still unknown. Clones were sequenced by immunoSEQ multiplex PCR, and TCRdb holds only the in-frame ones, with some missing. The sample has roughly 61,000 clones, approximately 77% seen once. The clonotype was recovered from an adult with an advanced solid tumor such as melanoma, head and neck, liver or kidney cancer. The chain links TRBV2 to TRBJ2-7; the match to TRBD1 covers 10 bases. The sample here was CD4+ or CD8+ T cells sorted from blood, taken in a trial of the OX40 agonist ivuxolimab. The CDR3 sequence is CASSGLGQGTYEQYF. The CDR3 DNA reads TGTGCCAGCAGTGGGTTGGGACAGGGGACCTACGAGCAGTACTTC.